This T cell receptor beta chain is from a study of graft-versus-host responses after intestinal transplantation. For the study at large: The transplants performed in recipients were multivisceral, liver-intestinal, or isolated intestinal. Induction using anti-thymocyte globulin, followed by tacrolimus and steroids for roughly 3 years, was given to all recipients.

TCRdb's copy holds only in-frame clones and misses some; the assay was immunoSEQ multiplex PCR. The sample shows tens of thousands of clones, around 93% of them seen only once. General study findings and limits: Association was observed between peak circulating GvH clone levels and early post-transplant HvG declines. Recipient marrow contained GvH clones, some of which appeared first in ileum or blood.

Comments on this clone: Its antigen is not identified.

The CDR3 is 13 residues long. Trimming left V 0 bases short and J 4 bases short, with 7 bases between. Germline CDR1 is GTSNPN and CDR2 is SVGIG (reference sequence). This receptor was taken from a human donor who received an intestinal transplant. This chain connects TRBV30 to TRBJ1-5; weak D call: TRBD1 (5 bases). The sample was unstimulated CD8+ T cells sorted from spleen or lymph node cells, taken before intestinal transplant. For the CDR3, the DNA is TGTGCCTGGAGTGTAGCAGGGAATCAGCCCCAGCATTTT. Translated: CAWSVAGNQPQHF.